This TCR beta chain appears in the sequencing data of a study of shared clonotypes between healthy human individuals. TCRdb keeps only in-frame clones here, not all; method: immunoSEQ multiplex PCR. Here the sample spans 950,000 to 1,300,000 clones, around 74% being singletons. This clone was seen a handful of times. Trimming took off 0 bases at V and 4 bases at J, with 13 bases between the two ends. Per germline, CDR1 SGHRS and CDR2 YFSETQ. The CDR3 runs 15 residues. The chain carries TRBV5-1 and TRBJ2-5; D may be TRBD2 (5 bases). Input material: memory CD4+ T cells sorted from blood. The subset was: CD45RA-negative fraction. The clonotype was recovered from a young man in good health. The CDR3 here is CASSLERGVTETQYF. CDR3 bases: TGCGCCAGCAGCTTGGAACGGGGAGTGACAGAGACCCAGTACTTC.